This passage covers 25 T cell receptor beta chains from one sample sequenced in a study of Graves' ophthalmopathy and Graves' hyperthyroidism. Researchers took RNA transcripts and amplified TCR beta CDR3 regions from them. The first round was an RT-PCR with HTBI primers, and the second round was a multiplex PCR. Using its own MiXCR run on the multiplex PCR reads, TCRdb lists one record per CDR3 protein. The data show over a million distinct CDR3 sequences, 35% to 40% seen once. The sequenced sample consisted of peripheral blood or thyroid tissue (not recorded which). These receptors came from an adult man with Graves' hyperthyroidism.

This clonotype occurred many times. The V gene is TRBV9, the J gene TRBJ1-2, with unresolved D. Germline-derived CDR1 and CDR2 are SGDLS and YYNGEE. V lost 3 bases, J lost 6 bases, and 9 bases lay in between. The CDR3 has 12 residues. DNA of the CDR3: TGTGCCAGCAGCGGTGCGGTCCATGGCTACACCTTC. Protein product: CASSGAVHGYTF.

The chain combines TRBV5-1 with TRBJ2-1; 7 bases are a match to TRBD2. This CDR3 region has 15 residues. Per germline, CDR1 SGHRS and CDR2 YFSETQ. Germline trimming cut 5 bases from V and 6 bases from J; bases unmatched to any gene: 11. The CDR3 region is CASRTRGGSGNEQFF. CDR3 nucleotides: TGCGCCAGCAGGACGAGGGGAGGGAGTGGCAATGAGCAGTTCTTC.

The chain employs TRBV7-2 and TRBJ2-7; no firm D call. CDR1 and CDR2 from the germline V gene are SGHTA and FQGNSA. This CDR3 is 13 amino acids long. The germline V and J ends were trimmed by 1 base and 5 bases, with 9 bases remaining between them. CDR3: CASSLGSPHEQYF. CDR3 coding DNA: TGTGCCAGCAGCTTAGGATCTCCCCACGAGCAGTACTTC. Combining the CDR3 with reference TRBV7-2 and TRBJ2-7 gives the whole variable domain GAGVSQSPSNKVTEKGKDVELRCDPISGHTALYWYRQSLGQGLEFLIYFQGNSAPDKSGLPSDRFSAERTGGSVSTLTIQRTQQEDSAVYLCASSLGSPHEQYFGPGTRLTVT.

This clonotype was recorded at least ten times. The rearrangement uses TRBV4-3 and TRBJ2-5, with unresolved D. CDR3 length: 13 amino acids. The V end lost 0 bases, the J end lost 5 bases, and 7 bases lay between the germline ends. CDR1 is LGHNA, CDR2 YSLEER, per germline. The chain's CDR3 is CASSQDLSETQYF. The CDR3 DNA is TGCGCCAGCAGCCAAGATTTATCGGAGACCCAGTACTTC.

This clonotype was counted many times. V is TRBV15 and J is TRBJ1-6; D unresolved. Germline V gene sequence: CDR1 LNHNV, CDR2 YYDKDF (reference sequence). V lost 4 bases, J lost 6 bases, and 4 bases lay in between. This CDR3 contains 12 residues. The CDR3 bases are TGTGCCACCAGCAAGAGTAATTCACCCCTCCACTTT. Protein: CATSKSNSPLHF.

This clonotype was observed a handful of times. A read error may explain this, as a much larger clone is one base away. The CDR3 bases are TGCGCCAGCAGTGAGGGGACTAGCTGGGCCGGGGAGCTGTTTTTT. It is translated as CASSEGTSWAGELFF. This sequence joins TRBV10-2 and TRBJ2-2; 9 bases are shared with TRBD2. The CDR3 consists of 15 residues. Germline values: CDR1 WSHSY, CDR2 SAAADI. Trimming cost V 2 bases and J 6 bases; bases outside gene matches: 4.

This clonotype was counted ten times or more. This chain joins TRBV7-9 and TRBJ1-2; D is ambiguous. This CDR3 region has 15 residues. Deletions cut 1 base from V and 0 bases from J, with 9 bases between. Per germline, CDR1 SEHNR and CDR2 FQNEAQ (reference sequence). CDR3 sequence reads: CASSLGKVANYGYTF. The CDR3 nucleotides are TGTGCCAGCAGCTTAGGAAAGGTAGCTAACTATGGCTACACCTTC.

The chain is built from TRBV28 and TRBJ2-7; TRBD1 matches 9 bases. V shed 5 bases and J 5 bases; nucleotides not matched to a gene: 7. This CDR3 is 14 amino acids long. Germline V gene sequence: CDR1 MDHEN, CDR2 SYDVKM. The CDR3 nucleotides are TGTGCCAGCAGTCAGGACAGGGGCGAAGACGAGCAGTACTTC. It is translated as CASSQDRGEDEQYF.

This clonotype was seen more than once but under ten times. It may be a read error: a sequence one base away is much more abundant. This rearrangement joins TRBV7-8 to TRBJ2-5; 7 nucleotides match TRBD1. The CDR3 is 16 residues long. V was pared by 1 base and J by 2 bases, with 7 bases of the junction left unmatched. Germline CDR1 is SGHVS and CDR2 is FQNEAQ. CDR3 DNA: TGTGCCAGCAGCTTAGACCGGGACAGACAACAAGAGACCCAGTACTTC. Protein: CASSLDRDRQQETQYF.

This clonotype was counted many times. This sequence joins TRBV20-1 and TRBJ1-2; D not certain. CDR1 is DFQATT and CDR2 is SNEGSKA in the germline V gene (reference sequence). This CDR3 contains 14 residues. Trimming pared 6 bases from V and 2 bases from J, leaving 16 bases between. The CDR3 coding sequence is TGCAGTGCGCCTCGGGTGGCAGGAAACTATGGCTACACCTTC. Its translation is CSAPRVAGNYGYTF.

This clonotype came up many times. The chain has TRBV7-2 and TRBJ2-5, with D possibly TRBD1 on 6 matching bases. Trimming cost V 5 bases and J 0 bases, with 10 bases left between them. Germline-derived CDR1 and CDR2 are SGHTA and FQGNSA. This CDR3 is built from 14 residues. DNA for the CDR3: TGTGCCAGCAGCCCCGGGACACACCAAGAGACCCAGTACTTC. It translates to CASSPGTHQETQYF.

The CDR3 DNA sequence: TGTGCCACCAAAGGCGGGACTAGCGGTCTCACCGGGGAGCTGTTTTTT. Translating gives CATKGGTSGLTGELFF. The chain carries TRBV10-3 and TRBJ2-2, with TRBD2 matching 11 bases. Losses at the gene ends were 10 bases for V and 4 bases for J; bases not matched to a gene: 11. Germline CDR1 reads ENHRY; CDR2 reads SYGVKD. CDR3 size: 16 residues.

There are many counts of this clonotype. Here the CDR3 DNA reads TGTGCCAGCAGTTATTACCAGGGTAAATCACCCCTCCACTTT. Amino acid sequence: CASSYYQGKSPLHF. This chain joins TRBV6-5 and TRBJ1-6; tentatively, D is TRBD1 (5 bases). The length of the CDR3 is 14 residues. V lost 3 bases, J lost 10 bases, and 13 bases lay in between. Germline assignment: CDR1 MNHEY and CDR2 SVGAGI.

This clonotype was seen repeatedly, ten times or more. This chain uses TRBV20-1 with TRBJ1-6; D not certain. V was shortened by 0 bases and J by 7 bases, with 13 bases between the two germline ends. Germline CDR1 reads DFQATT; CDR2 reads SNEGSKA (reference sequence). This CDR3 region has 15 residues. The CDR3 nucleotides are TGCAGTGCTAGAGATAGGTCGCAGAGAAATTCACCCCTCCACTTT. Translated: CSARDRSQRNSPLHF.

This clonotype was counted between two and nine times. The chain has TRBV5-6 and TRBJ2-7; the D gene is possibly TRBD2 (5 bases). Germline assignment: CDR1 SGHDT and CDR2 YYEEEE. The CDR3 has 14 amino acids. The V gene lost 2 bases and the J gene lost 5 bases, with 14 bases spanning the gap. The CDR3, as DNA: TGTGCCAGCAGCTTCCGGGATTTACCCCACGAGCAGTACTTC. This gives the protein CASSFRDLPHEQYF.

Only a few counts were recorded for this clonotype. This chain links TRBV7-2 with TRBJ1-1, with D uncertain. CDR1 SGHTA and CDR2 FQGNSA come from the germline V gene. CDR3 length: 11 amino acids. Trimming pared 5 bases from V and 7 bases from J, leaving 8 bases between. The DNA for the CDR3 is TGTGCCAGCAGCCCTGATTATGAAGCTTTCTTT. It yields the protein CASSPDYEAFF.

This clonotype has only one observation. J is TRBJ1-1 and V is TRBV7-2; a weak D match, TRBD1 (5 bases). V was cut by 1 base and J by 3 bases, with 9 bases left in between. CDR3 length equals 14 residues. Germline V gene data show CDR1 as SGHTA and CDR2 as FQGNSA. The CDR3 here is CASSLGDGDTEAFF. In DNA form, the CDR3 reads TGTGCCAGCAGCTTAGGGGACGGGGACACTGAAGCTTTCTTT.

On this clonotype itself: A much larger clone is a single base away; this may be a read error. The chain recombines TRBV2 with TRBJ1-5; the match to TRBD1 covers 8 bases. Trimming cost V 7 bases and J 5 bases; bases outside gene matches: 1. The CDR3 runs to 12 residues. Germline V gene sequence: CDR1 SNHLY, CDR2 FYNNEI. This CDR3 reads CASTTGDQPQHF. The CDR3 DNA reads TGTGCCAGCACGACAGGGGATCAGCCCCAGCATTTT.

This clonotype was detected many times. The chain employs TRBV13 and TRBJ2-6; tentative D call: TRBD1 (6 bases). V shed 0 bases and J shed 3 bases, with 9 bases lying between them. The CDR3 runs to 16 residues. CDR1 and CDR2 from the germline V gene are PRHDT and FYEKMQ (reference sequence). The CDR3 reads CASSLGGASGANVLTF. The CDR3 DNA reads as TGTGCCAGCAGCTTAGGGGGGGCGAGTGGGGCCAACGTCCTGACTTTC. Based on the CDR3 plus reference TRBV13 and TRBJ2-6, the full variable domain is AAGVIQSPRHLIKEKRETATLKCYPIPRHDTVYWYQQGPGQDPQFLISFYEKMQSDKGSIPDRFSAQQFSDYHSELNMSSLELGDSALYFCASSLGGASGANVLTFGAGSRLTVL.

The table lists this clonotype with a count of one. At one of its ends the junction is not consistent with the germline gene, which may arise from a read error. This chain joins TRBV7-9 and TRBJ1-2; perhaps TRBD1 as D (5 bases). The CDR3 runs 14 residues. CDR1 is SEHNR and CDR2 is FQNEAQ in the germline V gene (reference sequence). CDR3 DNA sequence: TGCGCCAGCACCCGGGGCAGTGATAACTATGGCTACACCTTC. Translated: CASTRGSDNYGYTF.

Ten or more counts support this clonotype. The chain recombines TRBV10-3 with TRBJ2-7, with D uncertain. This CDR3 has 13 amino acids. CDR1 and CDR2 (germline): ENHRY, SYGVKD. The DNA of the CDR3 is TGTGCATCCACAGCGTCGCTAGACCGCGAGCAGTACTTC. It specifies CASTASLDREQYF.

This clonotype showed up many times. The chain couples TRBV6-5 to TRBJ1-6; the match to TRBD1 covers 7 bases. The CDR3 length is 14 residues. In germline, CDR1 is MNHEY, CDR2 SVGAGI. V shed 8 bases and J 9 bases; nucleotides not matched to a gene: 10. CDR3: CASGSTGTGSPLHF. The CDR3 nucleotides read TGTGCCAGCGGATCGACAGGGACGGGTTCACCCCTCCACTTT.

The chain recombines TRBV29-1 with TRBJ1-2; D is ambiguous. V lost 1 base, J lost 7 bases, and 16 bases lay in between. The CDR3 sequence is 14 residues long. From germline, CDR1 is SQVTM and CDR2 ANQGSEA. In DNA form, the CDR3 reads TGCAGCGTTGAAGCCGGAAAGCCGTACTCTGGCTACACCTTC. Protein sequence: CSVEAGKPYSGYTF.

This clonotype was recorded a few times. This chain joins TRBV2 and TRBJ1-2; the D gene is possibly TRBD1 (5 bases). Trimming removed 6 bases at V and 5 bases at J, with 7 bases between. The CDR3 loop spans 11 amino acids. In germline, CDR1 is SNHLY, CDR2 FYNNEI. The CDR3 sequence is CASRQVYGYTF. In DNA form, the CDR3 reads TGTGCCAGCAGACAGGTATATGGCTACACCTTC. The full variable domain, with the rest looked up from reference TRBV2 and TRBJ1-2, is EPEVTQTPSHQVTQMGQEVILRCVPISNHLYFYWYRQILGQKVEFLVSFYNNEISEKSEIFDDQFSVERPDGSNFTLKIRSTKLEDSAMYFCASRQVYGYTFGSGTRLTVV.

At least ten counts were recorded for this clonotype. The rearrangement joins TRBV29-1 to TRBJ2-7, with 9 bases that match TRBD1. The germline V gene has CDR1 SQVTM and CDR2 ANQGSEA. The CDR3 consists of 13 residues. Losses at the gene ends were 3 bases for V and 2 bases for J; bases not matched to a gene: 2. Here the CDR3 reads CSVEGQGTYEQYF. The DNA of the CDR3 is TGCAGCGTTGAGGGACAGGGTACCTACGAGCAGTACTTC.